This T cell receptor beta chain was documented in a study of cytomegalovirus exposure and HLA in healthy donors. Looking at the study overall: Within the Caucasian-associated ancestry cluster were more than 75% of the roughly 430 genotyped donors. Overall study findings and caveats: The HLA-A and HLA-B alleles of most subjects were reportedly predicted accurately from TCR beta sequences. A later analysis associated 16,951 TCR beta sequences with HLA alleles at a 0.05 false discovery rate. Follow-up analysis seemed to connect common viral pathogens with several of the most significant clusters identified.

A word on this clone: Its antigen is unknown.

Use of 60 Vbeta and 13 Jbeta primers characterized the PCR. Assay used: immunoSEQ multiplex PCR; TCRdb lists only in-frame clones, some missing. Counted here are 150,000 to 200,000 clones, around 80% occurring once; the ten biggest clones make up approximately 1.2%. With 2 bases clipped from V and 3 bases from J, the junction kept 4 bases outside the gene matches. The length of the CDR3 is 14 residues. Germline V gene lookup returns CDR1 GTSNPN and CDR2 SVGIG (reference sequence). Sequencing used PBMCs. J is TRBJ2-7 and V is TRBV30, with 10 bases lining up with TRBD1. The clonotype originates from a girl between 2 and 10 years old in good health and CMV-seropositive. CDR3 loop: CAWSPGTGVYEQYF. Here the CDR3 DNA reads TGTGCCTGGAGTCCCGGGACAGGGGTCTACGAGCAGTACTTC.